Presented here are 11 T cell receptor beta chains from one specimen sequenced in a study of cytomegalovirus exposure and HLA in healthy donors. TCRdb's table, derived via immunoSEQ multiplex PCR, lists solely in-frame clones and lacks some. This sample carries roughly 250,000 clones, approximately 83% of them seen once, and the ten largest clones take roughly 1.2%. The sequenced sample was PBMCs. The source is a woman in her 30s in good health and CMV-seropositive.

The gene calls are TRBV7-2 and TRBJ2-7; D perhaps matches TRBD2 (6 bases). The CDR3 totals 15 residues. Trimming removed 1 base from V and 4 bases from J, with 14 bases in between. CDR1 is SGHTA and CDR2 is FQGNSA in the germline V gene. CDR3 bases: TGTGCCAGCAGCTTAGACGGGACTGACTCTTACGAGCAGTACTTC. Protein: CASSLDGTDSYEQYF.

V usage is TRBV7-9 and J usage is TRBJ1-1, with 7 bases that match TRBD1. From germline, CDR1 is SEHNR and CDR2 FQNEAQ (reference sequence). This CDR3 has 16 amino acids. V lost 5 bases and J lost 3; bases outside the gene matches: 12. CDR3 protein: CASSRQDRVPDTEAFF. CDR3 sequence (DNA): TGTGCCAGCAGCCGGCAAGACAGGGTCCCGGACACTGAAGCTTTCTTT.

This clone has a handful of counts. The chain carries TRBV30 and TRBJ2-2, with TRBD2 identical over 8 bases. The CDR3 is 16 amino acids. Germline CDR1 reads GTSNPN; CDR2 reads SVGIG (reference sequence). The V gene end was trimmed by 2 bases and the J gene end by 1 base; junction bases not matched to a gene: 6. CDR3 in DNA: TGTGCCTGGAGTTGGCCCCGGGAGGGGAACACCGGGGAGCTGTTTTTT. Protein product: CAWSWPREGNTGELFF.

This chain uses TRBV10-1 with TRBJ2-7, with TRBD2 as a possible D gene (6 bases). The CDR3 has 15 residues. CDR1 is WNHNN, CDR2 SYGVQD, per germline (reference sequence). Trimming removed 2 bases from V and 3 bases from J, with 14 bases in between. This CDR3 is CASSEGLGGSYEQYF. For the CDR3, the DNA is TGCGCCAGCAGTGAGGGGTTGGGAGGAAGCTACGAGCAGTACTTC.

This chain links TRBV7-9 with TRBJ2-1; 7 nucleotides align to TRBD2. The CDR3 totals 17 residues. Germline CDR1 and CDR2: SEHNR and FQNEAQ (reference sequence). Germline trimming cut 2 bases from V and 3 bases from J; bases unmatched to any gene: 10. CDR3 sequence: CASSLPSGRGLYNEQFF. As DNA, the CDR3 is TGTGCCAGCAGCTTACCCAGTGGGAGGGGACTCTACAATGAGCAGTTCTTC.

The chain couples TRBV2 to TRBJ1-2; 8 nucleotides line up with TRBD1. The germline V gene encodes CDR1 SNHLY and CDR2 FYNNEI. The CDR3 totals 13 residues. The J segment lost 6 bases and the V segment lost 4 bases, leaving 4 bases of the junction unmatched. CDR3 DNA sequence: TGTGCCAGCAGTGGTGTGACAGGGGATGGCTACACCTTC. Translation: CASSGVTGDGYTF.

V is TRBV28 and J is TRBJ2-7; 7 positions agree with TRBD2. The CDR3 is made up of 15 amino acids. Germline values: CDR1 MDHEN, CDR2 SYDVKM. Unmatched junction bases numbered 8, after V lost 6 bases and J lost 0 bases. CDR3 DNA: TGTGCCAGCAGGCTTACAGGCGGGAGCTCCTACGAGCAGTACTTC. This sequence encodes CASRLTGGSSYEQYF.

This clone was recorded a few times. The chain links TRBV2 to TRBJ2-7; maybe TRBD1 (5 bases). The CDR3 extends over 13 amino acids. The V gene lost 8 bases and the J gene lost 2 bases, with 13 bases spanning the gap. In germline, CDR1 is SNHLY, CDR2 FYNNEI. In DNA form, the CDR3 reads TGTGCCAGCGATACAGGTTTTACCTACGAGCAGTACTTC. As protein: CASDTGFTYEQYF.

V is TRBV27 and J is TRBJ2-1, with TRBD2 matching 12 bases. Trimming cost V 4 bases and J 4 bases; bases outside gene matches: 5. The CDR3 contains 16 residues. The V gene's germline CDR1 is MNHEY and CDR2 SMNVEV (reference sequence). CDR3 nucleotides: TGTGCCAGCAGTTACGGACTAGCGGGGTTGTACAATGAGCAGTTCTTC. Protein product: CASSYGLAGLYNEQFF.

The genes are TRBV21-1 and TRBJ2-5; the table's D call TRBD1 went unverified against the DNA. TRBV21-1 is deemed a pseudogene. The CDR3 runs to 13 residues. The CDR3 sequence: CASSKVGAQTQYF. The CDR3, as DNA: TGTGCCAGCAGCAAAGTAGGGGCGCAGACCCAGTACTTC.

The chain uses TRBV19 and TRBJ1-4; D unresolved. Deletions cut 8 bases from V and 4 bases from J, with 23 bases between. In germline, CDR1 is LNHDA, CDR2 SQIVND (reference sequence). The CDR3 runs 17 residues. CDR3 in DNA: TGTGCCAGTCGGAGGGATTCCCGACCGGACCATAATGAAAAACTGTTTTTT. Its translation is CASRRDSRPDHNEKLFF.